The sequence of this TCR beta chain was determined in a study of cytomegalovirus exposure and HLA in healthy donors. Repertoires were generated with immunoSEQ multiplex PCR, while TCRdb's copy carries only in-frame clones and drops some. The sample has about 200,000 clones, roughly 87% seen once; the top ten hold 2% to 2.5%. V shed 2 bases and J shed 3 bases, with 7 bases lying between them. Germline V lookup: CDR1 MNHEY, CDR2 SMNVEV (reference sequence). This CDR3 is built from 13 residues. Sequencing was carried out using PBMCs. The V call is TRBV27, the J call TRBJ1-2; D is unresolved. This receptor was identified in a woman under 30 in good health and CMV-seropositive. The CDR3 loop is CASSLERDYGYTF. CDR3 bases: TGTGCCAGCAGTTTAGAGAGGGACTATGGCTACACCTTC.